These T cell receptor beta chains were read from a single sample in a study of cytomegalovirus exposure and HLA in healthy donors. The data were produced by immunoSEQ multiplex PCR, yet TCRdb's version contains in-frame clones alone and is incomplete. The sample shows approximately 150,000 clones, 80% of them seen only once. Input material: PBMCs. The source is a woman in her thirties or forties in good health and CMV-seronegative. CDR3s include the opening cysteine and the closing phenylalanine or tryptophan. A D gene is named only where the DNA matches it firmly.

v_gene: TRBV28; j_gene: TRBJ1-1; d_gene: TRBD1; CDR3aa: CASSFTGGTEAFF; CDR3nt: TGTGCCAGCAGTTTCACAGGGGGGACTGAAGCTTTCTTT
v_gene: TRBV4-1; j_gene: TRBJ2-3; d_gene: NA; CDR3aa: CASSQDTRSTDTQYF; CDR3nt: TGCGCCAGCAGCCAAGATACTAGGAGTACAGATACGCAGTATTTT
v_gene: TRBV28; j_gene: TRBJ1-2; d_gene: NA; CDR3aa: CASSRGGSNYGYTF; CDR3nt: TGTGCCAGCAGTCGGGGGGGCTCGAACTATGGCTACACCTTC
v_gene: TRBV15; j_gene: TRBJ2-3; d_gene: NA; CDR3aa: CATSRDRVADTQYF; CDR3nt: TGTGCCACCAGCAGAGACAGGGTGGCAGATACGCAGTATTTT
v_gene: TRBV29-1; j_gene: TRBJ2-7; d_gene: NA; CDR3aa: CSVEVGAYEQYF; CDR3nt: TGCAGCGTTGAAGTAGGGGCCTACGAGCAGTACTTC
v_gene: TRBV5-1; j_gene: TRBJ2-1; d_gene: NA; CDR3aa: CASSLAPGNEQFF; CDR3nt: TGCGCCAGCAGCTTGGCCCCGGGTAATGAGCAGTTCTTC
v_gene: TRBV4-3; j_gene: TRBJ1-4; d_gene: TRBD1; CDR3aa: CASSQARQGNEKLFF; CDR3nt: TGCGCCAGCAGCCAAGCCCGACAGGGTAATGAAAAACTGTTTTTT
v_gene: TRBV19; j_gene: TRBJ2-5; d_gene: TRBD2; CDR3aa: CASSIERGGPSETQYF; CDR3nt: TGTGCCAGTAGTATCGAACGGGGGGGCCCTTCGGAGACCCAGTACTTC
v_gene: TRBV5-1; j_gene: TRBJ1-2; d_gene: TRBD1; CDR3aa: CASSTRQGAFYGYTF; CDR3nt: TGCGCCAGCAGCACGAGACAGGGGGCATTCTATGGCTACACCTTC
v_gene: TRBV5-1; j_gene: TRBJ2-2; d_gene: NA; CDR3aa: CASSLARGTGELFF; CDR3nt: TGCGCCAGCAGCTTGGCCCGAGGGACCGGGGAGCTGTTTTTT
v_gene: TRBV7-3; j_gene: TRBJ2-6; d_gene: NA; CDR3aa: CASSEAGSGANVLTF; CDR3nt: TGTGCCAGCAGCGAAGCGGGCTCTGGGGCCAACGTCCTGACTTTC
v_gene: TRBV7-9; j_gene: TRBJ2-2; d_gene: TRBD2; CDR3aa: CSSSSRTSAGTGELFF; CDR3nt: TGTTCCAGCAGCTCCCGGACTAGCGCGGGCACCGGGGAGCTGTTTTTT
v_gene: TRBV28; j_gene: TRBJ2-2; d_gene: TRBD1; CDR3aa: CASSLRQGSNGELFF; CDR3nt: TGTGCCAGCAGTCTGCGACAGGGAAGTAACGGGGAGCTGTTTTTT